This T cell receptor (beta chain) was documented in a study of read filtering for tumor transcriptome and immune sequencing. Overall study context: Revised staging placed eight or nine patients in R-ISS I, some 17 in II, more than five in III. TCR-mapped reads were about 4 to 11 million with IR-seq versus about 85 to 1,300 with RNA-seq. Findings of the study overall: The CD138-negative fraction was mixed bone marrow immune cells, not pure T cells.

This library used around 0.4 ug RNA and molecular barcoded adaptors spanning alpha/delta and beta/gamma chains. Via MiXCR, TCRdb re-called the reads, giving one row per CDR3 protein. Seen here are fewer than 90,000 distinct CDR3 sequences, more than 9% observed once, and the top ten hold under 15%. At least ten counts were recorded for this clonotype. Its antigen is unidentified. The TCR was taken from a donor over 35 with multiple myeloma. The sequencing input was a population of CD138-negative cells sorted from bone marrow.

CDR3 in amino acids: CASSQLALHNEQFF. The CDR3 DNA is TGCGCCAGCAGCCAACTAGCCTTACACAATGAGCAGTTCTTC. The genes are TRBV4-1 and TRBJ2-1; tentatively, D is TRBD2 (5 bases). The V end was cut by 2 bases, the J end by 5 bases, with 10 bases between. Germline lookup yields CDR1 MGHRA and CDR2 YSYEKL. CDR3 length equals 14 residues.